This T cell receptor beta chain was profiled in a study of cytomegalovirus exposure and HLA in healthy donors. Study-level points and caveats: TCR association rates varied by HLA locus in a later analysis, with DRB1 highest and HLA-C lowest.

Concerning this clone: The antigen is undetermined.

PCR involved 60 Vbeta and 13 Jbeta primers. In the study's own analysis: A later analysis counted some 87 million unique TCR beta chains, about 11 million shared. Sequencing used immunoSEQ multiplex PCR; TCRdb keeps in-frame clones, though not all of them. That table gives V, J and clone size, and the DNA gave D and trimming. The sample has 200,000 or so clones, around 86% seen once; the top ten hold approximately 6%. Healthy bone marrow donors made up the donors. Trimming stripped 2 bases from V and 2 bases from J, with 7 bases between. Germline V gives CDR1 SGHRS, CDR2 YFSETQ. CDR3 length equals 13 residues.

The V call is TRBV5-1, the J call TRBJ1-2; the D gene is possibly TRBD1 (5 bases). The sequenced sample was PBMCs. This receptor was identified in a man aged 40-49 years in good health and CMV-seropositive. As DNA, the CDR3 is TGCGCCAGCAGCTTTCGACAGAACTATGGCTACACCTTC. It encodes CASSFRQNYGYTF.